The 5 T cell receptor beta chains below come from one sample, sequenced in a study of PD-1 blockade in mismatch repair-deficient tumors. Here immunoSEQ multiplex PCR was the method, and the copy in TCRdb shows in-frame clones only, minus some. The profile shows more than 50,000 clones, approximately 88% of them singletons. Material: peripheral blood, obtained 52 weeks after starting pembrolizumab. All receptors come from an adult with mismatch repair-deficient cancer.

J is TRBJ2-7 and V is TRBV18; D ambiguous. The germline CDR1 and CDR2 sequences are KGHSH and LQKENI. With 3 bases removed from V and 0 bases from J, the gap between germline ends came to 6 bases. The CDR3 is 13 residues long. The CDR3 region has the DNA TGTGCCAGCTCACCCGGCGCCTCCTACGAGCAGTACTTC. Its protein product is CASSPGASYEQYF. The entire variable domain, with the rest obtained from reference TRBV18 and TRBJ2-7, is as follows: NAGVMQNPRHLVRRRGQEARLRCSPMKGHSHVYWYRQLPEEGLKFMVYLQKENIIDESGMPKERFSAEFPKEGPSILRIQQVVRGDSAAYFCASSPGASYEQYFGPGTRLTVT.

This clone is labeled as medium-sized. CDR3 region: CASSLLGLSNQPQHF. CDR3 coding DNA: TGTGCCAGCAGCTTATTGGGACTTAGCAATCAGCCCCAGCATTTT. This rearrangement joins TRBV7-2 to TRBJ1-5; possibly TRBD1 for D (5 bases). V was pared by 2 bases and J by 0 bases, with 8 bases between. Per germline, CDR1 SGHTA and CDR2 FQGNSA. This CDR3 has 15 amino acids.

V and J are TRBV15 and TRBJ1-1; no clear D gene. The CDR3 covers 15 residues. V shed 0 bases and J shed 0 bases, with 8 bases lying between them. Germline V gene sequence: CDR1 LNHNV, CDR2 YYDKDF (reference sequence). In nucleotides, the CDR3 is TGTGCCACCAGCAGAGATTCGAAGATGAACACTGAAGCTTTCTTT. The encoded protein is CATSRDSKMNTEAFF.

The gene calls are TRBV4-3 and TRBJ2-7; D is perhaps TRBD2 (5 bases). The V gene lost 0 bases and the J gene lost 0 bases, with 12 bases spanning the gap. The CDR3 has 16 residues. Germline CDR1 is LGHNA and CDR2 is YSLEER. CDR3 DNA: TGCGCCAGCAGCCAAGATCGAGGGTCATACTCCTACGAGCAGTACTTC. Translating gives CASSQDRGSYSYEQYF.

The chain links TRBV28 to TRBJ2-3; 7 nucleotides match TRBD1. There are 14 residues in the CDR3. From germline, CDR1 is MDHEN and CDR2 SYDVKM. V shed 6 bases, J shed 2 bases, and the junction held 5 bases outside the gene matches. CDR3 nucleotide sequence: TGTGCCAGCAGGTCGGGACAGACCACAGATACGCAGTATTTT. Its protein product is CASRSGQTTDTQYF.